What follows are 17 T cell receptor beta chains derived from one specimen sequenced in a study of T-cell reconstitution after alpha-beta-depleted transplantation in children. Unique molecular identifiers were used in preparing the TCRbeta library. TCRdb reprocessed the PCR reads via MiXCR and lists one record per CDR3 protein. The sample has some 590,000 distinct CDR3 sequences, 10% to 13% seen once. Sequencing was performed on PBMCs from the stem cell graft donor, taken from the stem cell graft. These receptors all stem from a human donor who donated a stem cell graft to a child with acute myeloid leukemia.

V and J are TRBV27 and TRBJ2-7; maybe TRBD1 (5 bases). V shed 0 bases and J shed 5 bases, with 17 bases lying between them. Germline V CDR1 and CDR2: MNHEY, SMNVEV (reference sequence). CDR3 length: 16 amino acids. CDR3 coding DNA: TGTGCCAGCAGTTTATCGGGGCCCAGGGCAATCCACGAGCAGTACTTC. Translated: CASSLSGPRAIHEQYF.

A few counts support this clonotype. J is TRBJ1-6 and V is TRBV5-1, with 9 bases fitting TRBD1. The V gene end was trimmed by 0 bases and the J gene end by 13 bases; junction bases not matched to a gene: 14. The germline CDR1 and CDR2 sequences are SGHRS and YFSETQ. CDR3 length: 17 residues. CDR3 sequence: CASSLGRDRATVLPLHF. CDR3 nucleotides: TGCGCCAGCAGCTTGGGCCGGGACAGGGCCACTGTTCTTCCCCTCCACTTT. Full variable domain (remainder filled in from reference TRBV5-1 and TRBJ1-6): KAGVTQTPRYLIKTRGQQVTLSCSPISGHRSVSWYQQTPGQGLQFLFEYFSETQRNKGNFPGRFSGRQFSNSRSEMNVSTLELGDSALYLCASSLGRDRATVLPLHFGNGTRLTVT.

The gene calls are TRBV3-1 and TRBJ1-5; maybe TRBD1 (6 bases). V dropped 8 bases and J dropped 6 bases, with 14 bases sitting between them. Germline V gene data show CDR1 as LGHDT and CDR2 as YNNKEL (reference sequence). This CDR3 comprises 13 residues. The CDR3 region is CASAGALGQPQHF. CDR3 nucleotide sequence: TGTGCCAGCGCAGGGGCCCTAGGTCAGCCCCAGCATTTT.

This chain uses TRBV20-1 with TRBJ2-1; D might be TRBD1 (6 bases). There are 14 residues in the CDR3. V dropped 3 bases and J dropped 10 bases, with 19 bases sitting between them. Germline V gene sequence: CDR1 DFQATT, CDR2 SNEGSKA (reference sequence). CDR3 sequence: CSARSIHRVGEQFF. In nucleotides, the CDR3 is TGCAGTGCTAGGTCCATCCACAGGGTCGGAGAGCAGTTCTTC.

This clonotype has a handful of counts. This chain connects TRBV12-3 or TRBV12-4 to TRBJ1-3, with D unclear. The CDR3 extends over 17 amino acids. Trimming removed 5 bases at V and 0 bases at J, with 17 bases between. The CDR3 spells CASSPPSAFGSGNTIYF. The CDR3 bases are TGTGCCAGCAGTCCCCCGTCGGCTTTCGGCTCTGGAAACACCATATATTTT.

The chain joins TRBV6-1 to TRBJ2-1; TRBD1 matches at 7 bases. The CDR3 is 17 residues long. Trimming removed 5 bases from V and 2 bases from J; junction bases left unmatched: 12. The germline V gene has CDR1 MNHNS and CDR2 SASEGT. CDR3 protein: CASSTTGVLGTYNEQFF. The CDR3 DNA follows: TGTGCCAGCAGTACCACAGGGGTTTTGGGCACCTACAATGAGCAGTTCTTC.

The chain uses TRBV3-1 and TRBJ2-5; 9 bases are a match to TRBD2. The germline CDR1 and CDR2 sequences are LGHDT and YNNKEL (reference sequence). J was trimmed by 4 bases and V by 5 bases; bases with no gene match: 5. The CDR3 extends over 14 amino acids. For the CDR3, the DNA is TGTGCCAGCAGCGGGGCTAGCGGGATAGAGACCCAGTACTTC. Protein product: CASSGASGIETQYF.

This clonotype was seen a handful of times. The J gene is TRBJ1-2, the V gene TRBV6-1, with D unclear. CDR3 length equals 15 residues. V was pared by 3 bases and J by 7 bases, with 18 bases between. Germline V gene sequence: CDR1 MNHNS, CDR2 SASEGT. The CDR3 bases are TGTGCCAGCAGTGATACGGCGGGAGGTTGGACTGGCTACACCTTC. Its translation: CASSDTAGGWTGYTF.

This clonotype was seen at least ten times. The chain couples TRBV15 to TRBJ2-2, with TRBD2 as a possible D gene (6 bases). CDR3 size: 16 residues. V was trimmed by 1 base and J by 4 bases, leaving 13 bases between them. Germline V gene sequence: CDR1 LNHNV, CDR2 YYDKDF (reference sequence). CDR3 sequence: CATSRATSMGTGELFF. The CDR3 region has the DNA TGTGCCACCAGCAGAGCTACTAGCATGGGCACCGGGGAGCTGTTTTTT.

CDR3 residues: CASSSASLSYEQYF. As DNA, the CDR3 is TGCGCCAGCAGCTCAGCGTCCCTCAGCTACGAGCAGTACTTC. The chain joins TRBV5-1 to TRBJ2-7; D is ambiguous. CDR3 length equals 14 residues. The V and J ends lost 3 bases and 3 bases respectively, with 13 bases between them. The germline V gene has CDR1 SGHRS and CDR2 YFSETQ.

The rearrangement uses TRBV28 and TRBJ1-5; 7 positions agree with TRBD1. Germline V gene data show CDR1 as MDHEN and CDR2 as SYDVKM. V lost 5 bases, J lost 7 bases, and 11 bases stayed unmatched. This CDR3 spans 15 amino acids. The CDR3 nucleotides are TGTGCCAGCAGTACCCAGGGGGGACGGGGCCAGCCCCAGCATTTT. The encoded protein is CASSTQGGRGQPQHF.

The J gene is TRBJ1-2, the V gene TRBV14; TRBD1 matches 9 bases. Per germline, CDR1 SGHDN and CDR2 FVKESK. CDR3 length: 18 amino acids. Trimming removed 0 bases from V and 4 bases from J; junction bases left unmatched: 12. CDR3: CASSQDLGQGRTRYGYTF. As DNA, the CDR3 is TGTGCCAGCAGCCAAGATCTGGGACAGGGAAGAACTCGCTATGGCTACACCTTC.

V usage is TRBV7-2 and J usage is TRBJ2-5; D unresolved. Germline V CDR1 and CDR2: SGHTA, FQGNSA. The germline V and J ends were trimmed by 3 bases and 4 bases, with 12 bases remaining between them. The CDR3 is 14 residues long. The CDR3 loop reads CASSFGPSGETQYF. The CDR3 nucleotides read TGTGCCAGCAGCTTCGGTCCATCGGGAGAGACCCAGTACTTC.

This clonotype has more than one count but fewer than ten. The rearrangement links TRBV4-2 to TRBJ1-3, with TRBD1 matching 7 bases. Per germline, CDR1 LGHNA and CDR2 YNFKEQ. This CDR3 is 16 amino acids long. After removal of 7 bases from V and 3 bases from J, the junction contained 12 bases not matched to a gene. The CDR3 spells CASNRRGQGDGNTIYF. CDR3 bases: TGTGCCAGCAACCGGAGGGGGCAAGGAGATGGAAACACCATATATTTT.

The chain combines TRBV28 with TRBJ1-1, with D perhaps matching TRBD1 (6 bases). The CDR3 runs to 14 residues. Germline lookup yields CDR1 MDHEN and CDR2 SYDVKM. V dropped 2 bases and J dropped 4 bases, with 11 bases sitting between them. The CDR3: CASSLPGAGTEAFF. CDR3 bases: TGTGCCAGCAGTTTACCGGGGGCAGGCACTGAAGCTTTCTTT.

This clonotype occurred many times. V is TRBV7-9 and J is TRBJ2-5; 9 positions match TRBD1. The ends lost 2 bases at V and 5 bases at J; junction bases unmatched: 6. Per the germline V gene, CDR1 is SEHNR and CDR2 is FQNEAQ (reference sequence). This CDR3 has 15 amino acids. The CDR3 sequence is CASSLRQGVEETQYF. The DNA of the CDR3 is TGTGCCAGCAGCTTAAGACAGGGGGTGGAGGAGACCCAGTACTTC.

The chain couples TRBV30 to TRBJ1-4; D may be TRBD1 (6 bases). V shed 0 bases and J shed 7 bases, with 12 bases lying between them. This CDR3 region has 14 residues. Germline V lookup: CDR1 GTSNPN, CDR2 SVGIG (reference sequence). The CDR3 DNA reads TGTGCCTGGAGTGTAAACAGGGTTCGTGAAAAACTGTTTTTT. Translation: CAWSVNRVREKLFF.